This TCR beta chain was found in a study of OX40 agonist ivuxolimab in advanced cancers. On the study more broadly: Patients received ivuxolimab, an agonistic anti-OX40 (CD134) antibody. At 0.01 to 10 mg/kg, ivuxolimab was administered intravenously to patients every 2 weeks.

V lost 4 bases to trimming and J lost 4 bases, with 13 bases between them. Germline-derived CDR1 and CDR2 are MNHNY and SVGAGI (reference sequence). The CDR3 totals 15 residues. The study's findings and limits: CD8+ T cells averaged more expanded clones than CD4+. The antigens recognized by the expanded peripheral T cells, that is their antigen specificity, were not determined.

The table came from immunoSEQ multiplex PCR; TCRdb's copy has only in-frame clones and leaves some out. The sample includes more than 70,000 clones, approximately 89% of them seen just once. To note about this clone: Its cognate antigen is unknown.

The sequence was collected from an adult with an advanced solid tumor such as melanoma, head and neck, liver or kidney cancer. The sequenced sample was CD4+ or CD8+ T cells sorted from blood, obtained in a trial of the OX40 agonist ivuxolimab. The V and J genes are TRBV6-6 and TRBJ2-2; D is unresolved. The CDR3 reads CASSLRTDLTGELFF. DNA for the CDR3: TGTGCCAGCAGTTTAAGGACGGATCTCACCGGGGAGCTGTTTTTT.